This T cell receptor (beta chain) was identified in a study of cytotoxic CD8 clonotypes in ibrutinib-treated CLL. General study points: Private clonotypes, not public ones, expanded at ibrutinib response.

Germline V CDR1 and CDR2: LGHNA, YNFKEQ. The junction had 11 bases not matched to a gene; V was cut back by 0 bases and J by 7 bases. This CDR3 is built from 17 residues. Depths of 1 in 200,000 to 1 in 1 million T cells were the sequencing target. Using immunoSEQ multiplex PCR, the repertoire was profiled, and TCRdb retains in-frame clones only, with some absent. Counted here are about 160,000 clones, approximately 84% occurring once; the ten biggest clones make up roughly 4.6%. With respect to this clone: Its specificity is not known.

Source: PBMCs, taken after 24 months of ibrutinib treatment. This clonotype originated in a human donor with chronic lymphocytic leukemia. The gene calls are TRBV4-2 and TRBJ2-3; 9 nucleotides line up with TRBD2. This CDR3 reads CASSQDNLAGDRNTQYF. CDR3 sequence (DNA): TGTGCCAGCAGCCAAGACAACTTAGCGGGAGATAGGAATACGCAGTATTTT.